These 32 T cell receptor beta chains originate from one sample sequenced in a study of STAT5B mutations in CD4+ large granular lymphocyte leukemia. TCRdb keeps only in-frame clones here, not all; method: immunoSEQ multiplex PCR. The data hold under 40,000 clones, with about 71% observed a single time. Sequencing used CD4+ T cells from blood buffy coats. Source of these receptors: a human donor in good health.

The chain combines TRBV5-1 with TRBJ1-6, with a possible D match to TRBD1 (6 bases). CDR1 SGHRS and CDR2 YFSETQ come from the germline V gene. This CDR3 is 15 amino acids long. Trimming shortened V by 4 bases and J by 6 bases, and 14 bases separated the two germline ends. For the CDR3, the DNA is TGCGCCAGCAGCCTTACAACAGGGACTAATTCACCCCTCCACTTT. Its protein product is CASSLTTGTNSPLHF.

This clone was counted a few times. The chain uses TRBV7-2 and TRBJ1-2; D is undetermined. Germline loops: CDR1 SGHTA, CDR2 FQGNSA. The V gene lost 1 base and the J gene lost 4 bases, with 4 bases spanning the gap. The CDR3 has 12 amino acids. CDR3 coding DNA: TGTGCCAGCAGCTTAGGGGTCTATGGCTACACCTTC. This translates into CASSLGVYGYTF.

The chain recombines TRBV18 with TRBJ1-5; D remains unclear. Deletions cut 5 bases from V and 0 bases from J, with 11 bases between. The CDR3 loop spans 15 amino acids. CDR1 is KGHSH and CDR2 is LQKENI in the germline V gene. In nucleotides, the CDR3 is TGTGCCAGCTCAAAAGTGTACCTTAGCAATCAGCCCCAGCATTTT. It encodes CASSKVYLSNQPQHF.

The chain has TRBV4-1 and TRBJ2-3, with TRBD2 matching over 9 bases. The CDR3 contains 16 residues. Germline loops: CDR1 MGHRA, CDR2 YSYEKL. With 4 bases clipped from V and 3 bases from J, the junction kept 8 bases outside the gene matches. CDR3 sequence reads: CASSLGGGAGTDTQYF. The CDR3 DNA reads TGCGCCAGCAGCCTCGGCGGGGGGGCTGGAACAGATACGCAGTATTTT.

The chain has TRBV7-3 and TRBJ2-7; 7 bases are a match to TRBD2. The junction had 5 bases not matched to a gene; V was cut back by 6 bases and J by 0 bases. The V gene's germline CDR1 is SGHTA and CDR2 FQGTGA. CDR3 length: 14 amino acids. The CDR3 sequence: CASSLSGASYEQYF. CDR3 nucleotides: TGTGCCAGCAGTCTAAGCGGGGCCTCCTACGAGCAGTACTTC.

The chain carries TRBV6-5 and TRBJ1-1; 7 nucleotides line up with TRBD1. V was pared by 6 bases and J by 6 bases, with 10 bases of the junction left unmatched. Germline values: CDR1 MNHEY, CDR2 SVGAGI. The CDR3 is made up of 14 amino acids. The DNA of the CDR3 is TGTGCCAGCAGGTCCGGGACAGAAGTCTCTGAAGCTTTCTTT. Translating gives CASRSGTEVSEAFF.

This chain connects TRBV19 to TRBJ2-3, with 9 bases matching TRBD1. Unmatched junction bases numbered 10, after V lost 5 bases and J lost 4 bases. In germline, CDR1 is LNHDA, CDR2 SQIVND (reference sequence). The CDR3 runs 16 residues. The CDR3 DNA reads as TGTGCCAGTAGTGTTGAGGACAGGGGAAGCGCAGATACGCAGTATTTT. Translated: CASSVEDRGSADTQYF.

The chain carries TRBV28 and TRBJ2-3, with D possibly being TRBD2 (5 bases). Germline loops: CDR1 MDHEN, CDR2 SYDVKM. The length of the CDR3 is 13 residues. Trimming took off 10 bases at V and 6 bases at J, with 17 bases between the two ends. CDR3 loop: CAIPGKTRDTQYF. CDR3 coding DNA: TGTGCCATCCCCGGGAAGACACGGGATACGCAGTATTTT.

A few counts support this clone. This chain uses TRBV5-1 with TRBJ1-1; tentative D call: TRBD1 (6 bases). Looked up from germline, CDR1 is SGHRS and CDR2 is YFSETQ. Trimming pared 2 bases from V and 4 bases from J, leaving 18 bases between. There are 16 residues in the CDR3. The CDR3 DNA reads as TGCGCCAGCAGCTTCTCAACAGGGTACGGAAGCACTGAAGCTTTCTTT. It encodes CASSFSTGYGSTEAFF.

The genes are TRBV5-1 and TRBJ2-3; a weak D match, TRBD2 (6 bases). CDR3 length: 14 amino acids. Trimming took off 1 base at V and 2 bases at J, with 8 bases between the two ends. In germline, CDR1 is SGHRS, CDR2 YFSETQ. CDR3 nucleotides: TGCGCCAGCAGCTTGACTAGCACCACAGATACGCAGTATTTT. Translating it yields CASSLTSTTDTQYF. Full variable domain (rest looked up from reference TRBV5-1 and TRBJ2-3): KAGVTQTPRYLIKTRGQQVTLSCSPISGHRSVSWYQQTPGQGLQFLFEYFSETQRNKGNFPGRFSGRQFSNSRSEMNVSTLELGDSALYLCASSLTSTTDTQYFGPGTRLTVL.

The chain employs TRBV5-4 and TRBJ2-5; 8 bases align to TRBD2. Trimming at V came to 0 bases and at J to 4 bases, leaving 5 bases not matched to a gene. CDR3 length: 15 amino acids. CDR1 and CDR2 (germline): SGHNT, YYREEE (reference sequence). CDR3 sequence reads: CASSLDGGARETQYF. CDR3 nucleotide sequence: TGTGCCAGCAGCTTGGACGGGGGGGCCCGAGAGACCCAGTACTTC.

This chain uses TRBV21-1 with TRBJ2-7; the table's D call, TRBD2, was not checked against the DNA. TRBV21-1 has pseudogene status. The CDR3 sequence is 13 residues long. The CDR3 DNA follows: TGTGCCAGCAGCACCCCTAGCTTCTACGAGCAGTACTTC. This gives the protein CASSTPSFYEQYF.

The rearrangement joins TRBV2 to TRBJ1-2; D is perhaps TRBD1 (5 bases). Germline V gene data show CDR1 as SNHLY and CDR2 as FYNNEI. There are 13 residues in the CDR3. Trimming took off 5 bases at V and 4 bases at J, with 11 bases between the two ends. The CDR3 spells CASSQQVAYGYTF. CDR3 coding DNA: TGTGCCAGCAGTCAACAGGTGGCCTATGGCTACACCTTC.

The rearrangement uses TRBV7-9 and TRBJ1-2; no firm D call. CDR1 SEHNR and CDR2 FQNEAQ come from the germline V gene (reference sequence). The CDR3 covers 18 residues. V was clipped by 5 bases and J by 5 bases, with 27 bases between them. In DNA form, the CDR3 reads TGTGCCAGCAGCCCTCGGGAACTCACCACCCAATCCCCTTATGGCTACACCTTC. Translation gives CASSPRELTTQSPYGYTF.

The V and J genes are TRBV29-1 and TRBJ1-2; maybe TRBD1 (6 bases). The CDR3 spans 12 residues. V gave up 3 bases and J gave up 7 bases, with 12 bases separating them. Per germline, CDR1 SQVTM and CDR2 ANQGSEA. DNA of the CDR3: TGCAGCGTTGATTGGGGGGCGGTTGGCTACACCTTC. It specifies CSVDWGAVGYTF.

This clone has only a few counts. CDR3 sequence (DNA): TGTGCCAGCAGCTTAGCGGTGGCACCCCTCCACTTT. Translation: CASSLAVAPLHF. The V call is TRBV11-2, the J call TRBJ1-6; D remains unclear. Germline CDR1 reads SGHAT; CDR2 reads FQNNGV. Trimming stripped 1 base from V and 11 bases from J, with 6 bases between. This CDR3 has 12 amino acids.

V is TRBV5-1 and J is TRBJ2-5, with 8 bases that match TRBD1. V shed 3 bases and J 2 bases; nucleotides not matched to a gene: 3. The CDR3 is 14 amino acids. Looked up from germline, CDR1 is SGHRS and CDR2 is YFSETQ. The CDR3 DNA follows: TGCGCCAGCAGCTCACAGGGGGTACAAGAGACCCAGTACTTC. It translates to CASSSQGVQETQYF.

This clone was observed a few times. The chain couples TRBV5-5 to TRBJ1-5, with D unresolved. V was pared by 0 bases and J by 4 bases, with 11 bases between. The CDR3 runs to 15 residues. Germline V CDR1 and CDR2: SGHKS, YYEKEE (reference sequence). CDR3 sequence reads: CASSLATTSNQPQHF. For the CDR3, the DNA is TGTGCCAGCAGCTTGGCCACAACGTCAAATCAGCCCCAGCATTTT.

V and J are TRBV27 and TRBJ1-6; D is ambiguous. Germline values: CDR1 MNHEY, CDR2 SMNVEV (reference sequence). The CDR3 consists of 15 residues. Trimming removed 9 bases at V and 0 bases at J, with 12 bases between. This chain's CDR3 is CARTFSSSYNSPLHF. DNA of the CDR3: TGTGCCAGAACCTTCTCTAGCTCCTATAATTCACCCCTCCACTTT.

The V and J genes are TRBV30 and TRBJ1-2; the D gene is possibly TRBD1 (5 bases). The CDR3 has 15 amino acids. Germline V gives CDR1 GTSNPN, CDR2 SVGIG (reference sequence). The V and J ends lost 4 bases and 3 bases respectively, with 18 bases between them. The CDR3 DNA sequence: TGTGCCTGGACCCCAGGCCCAGGGAGCTACTATGGCTACACCTTC. This gives the protein CAWTPGPGSYYGYTF.

CDR3 region: CASRLGVFSSYEQYF. CDR3 nucleotides: TGTGCCAGCAGACTAGGGGTCTTCAGCTCCTACGAGCAGTACTTC. The J gene is TRBJ2-7, the V gene TRBV28; D is perhaps TRBD1 or TRBD2 (5 bases each). This CDR3 has 15 residues. V gave up 6 bases and J gave up 0 bases, with 15 bases separating them. Germline-derived CDR1 and CDR2 are MDHEN and SYDVKM.

CDR3 loop: CASSEGFSGNTIYF. The CDR3 DNA reads as TGTGCCAGCAGTGAGGGGTTCAGTGGAAACACCATATATTTT. The gene calls are TRBV27 and TRBJ1-3; possibly TRBD1 for D (5 bases). The ends were cut back, 5 bases at V and 3 bases at J, with 11 bases in the middle. This CDR3 region has 14 residues. From germline, CDR1 is MNHEY and CDR2 SMNVEV (reference sequence).

This clone was counted between two and nine times. The rearrangement uses TRBV27 and TRBJ1-6; no firm D call. The CDR3 runs 16 residues. Germline V gene data show CDR1 as MNHEY and CDR2 as SMNVEV (reference sequence). Trimming left V 2 bases short and J 7 bases short, with 15 bases between. CDR3 residues: CASSLMLQTRNSPLHF. Here the CDR3 DNA reads TGTGCCAGCAGTTTAATGTTACAGACCAGGAATTCACCCCTCCACTTT.

The chain recombines TRBV30 with TRBJ1-3; D perhaps matches TRBD1 (6 bases). This CDR3 is 13 amino acids long. Germline CDR1 GTSNPN, CDR2 SVGIG (reference sequence). The V gene lost 2 bases and the J gene lost 4 bases, with 9 bases spanning the gap. CDR3 nucleotide sequence: TGTGCCTGGAGTCAGACAGGAGGAAACACCATATATTTT. Translated, it gives CAWSQTGGNTIYF.

In nucleotides, the CDR3 is TGCGCCAGCAGCCACGAGGACAGGGGTTTCTATGGCTACACCTTC. This translates into CASSHEDRGFYGYTF. The rearrangement links TRBV4-1 to TRBJ1-2; 9 bases fit TRBD1. Germline V gene data show CDR1 as MGHRA and CDR2 as YSYEKL. The CDR3 contains 15 residues. V lost 3 bases, J lost 4 bases, and 6 bases stayed unmatched.

The J gene is TRBJ1-1, the V gene TRBV19, with 8 bases matching TRBD1. From germline, CDR1 is LNHDA and CDR2 SQIVND (reference sequence). There are 16 residues in the CDR3. The junction had 13 bases not matched to a gene; V was cut back by 10 bases and J by 0 bases. CDR3 residues: CATNFGTGRMNTEAFF. DNA of the CDR3: TGTGCCACAAATTTTGGGACAGGACGAATGAACACTGAAGCTTTCTTT.

The chain uses TRBV7-8 and TRBJ1-4; 7 positions match TRBD1. CDR1 and CDR2 from the germline V gene are SGHVS and FQNEAQ. This CDR3 is 15 amino acids long. Trimming removed 5 bases from V and 7 bases from J; junction bases left unmatched: 10. The CDR3, as DNA: TGTGCCAGCAGCCCCACAGGGGACCTTCGTGAAAAACTGTTTTTT. This codes for CASSPTGDLREKLFF.

The chain is built from TRBV5-1 and TRBJ2-3; D call uncertain. The germline V and J ends were trimmed by 0 bases and 3 bases, with 11 bases remaining between them. The CDR3 totals 15 residues. The germline V gene encodes CDR1 SGHRS and CDR2 YFSETQ. CDR3 region: CASSLGGVGTDTQYF. CDR3 DNA: TGCGCCAGCAGCTTGGGAGGAGTCGGTACAGATACGCAGTATTTT.

The chain carries TRBV10-3 and TRBJ2-7, with a weak D call TRBD2 (5 bases). V shed 10 bases and J shed 6 bases, with 16 bases lying between them. The CDR3 is 12 residues long. Germline V gene data show CDR1 as ENHRY and CDR2 as SYGVKD. As DNA, the CDR3 is TGTGCCAGCAAGGTCGGCGAGGGCGAGCAGTACTTC. Its protein product is CASKVGEGEQYF.

The V gene is TRBV6-1, the J gene TRBJ2-5, with 10 bases that match TRBD2. From germline, CDR1 is MNHNS and CDR2 SASEGT. CDR3 length: 15 residues. V shed 8 bases, J shed 4 bases, and the junction held 10 bases outside the gene matches. CDR3 sequence (DNA): TGTGCCAGCGGCCAAGCGGGGGGGCCGCGAGAGACCCAGTACTTC. Translated: CASGQAGGPRETQYF.

The CDR3 loop is CASRRANTGELFF. The CDR3 nucleotides read TGTGCCAGCAGGAGGGCCAACACCGGGGAGCTGTTTTTT. This chain uses TRBV6-5 with TRBJ2-2; maybe TRBD2 (5 bases). The CDR3 extends over 13 amino acids. Germline V gives CDR1 MNHEY, CDR2 SVGAGI. Trimming stripped 6 bases from V and 2 bases from J, with 7 bases between.

The chain combines TRBV5-5 with TRBJ1-2; possibly TRBD1 for D (5 bases). Germline-derived CDR1 and CDR2 are SGHKS and YYEKEE (reference sequence). This CDR3 region has 17 residues. V was trimmed by 4 bases and J by 0 bases, leaving 19 bases between them. CDR3 amino acids: CASSPLVSGTSNYGYTF. The CDR3 DNA is TGTGCCAGCAGCCCGTTAGTCTCAGGGACCTCTAACTATGGCTACACCTTC.